What follows are 25 T cell receptor beta chains derived from one specimen sequenced in a study of T cells after yellow fever vaccination. MiXCR, run by TCRdb on the 5' RACE reads, gives a single entry per CDR3 protein. The sample consists of tens of thousands of distinct CDR3 sequences, about 7.7% of them appearing once. Specimen: CD8+ T cells sorted from PBMCs, collected around 10 days after the first yellow fever vaccination. These receptors all come from a man aged 18 to 35 who received the YFV17D yellow fever vaccine.

The chain has TRBV18 and TRBJ2-3; D possibly uses TRBD1 or TRBD2 (5 bases each). This CDR3 has 16 amino acids. Trimming removed 3 bases at V and 0 bases at J, with 13 bases between. Germline values: CDR1 KGHSH, CDR2 LQKENI. CDR3 region: CASSPDGDGSTDTQYF. For the CDR3, the DNA is TGTGCCAGCTCACCGGACGGGGACGGTAGCACAGATACGCAGTATTTT.

In this sample, this clonotype turned up many times. This rearrangement joins TRBV12-3 or TRBV12-4 to TRBJ2-5; D uncertain. Trimming removed 4 bases at V and 1 base at J, with 16 bases between. The CDR3 runs 16 residues. Here the CDR3 reads CASSSQYGWGQETQYF. The CDR3, as DNA: TGTGCCAGCAGTTCACAGTACGGTTGGGGCCAAGAGACCCAGTACTTC.

The V and J genes are TRBV18 and TRBJ2-7; weak D call: TRBD1 (6 bases). This CDR3 region has 16 residues. Germline loops: CDR1 KGHSH, CDR2 LQKENI. V was pared by 3 bases and J by 4 bases, with 19 bases between. CDR3 sequence (DNA): TGTGCCAGCTCACCGGCTGGGGCAGGGGTGTTGTACGAGCAGTACTTC. This encodes CASSPAGAGVLYEQYF.

The chain carries TRBV12-5 and TRBJ2-5; D possibly corresponds to TRBD1 (5 bases). The CDR3 contains 15 residues. Germline V lookup: CDR1 LGHNT, CDR2 FRNRAP. The V gene lost 9 bases and the J gene lost 1 base, with 18 bases spanning the gap. The CDR3 region has the DNA TGTGCTAGGGGGCCTTGTGGTGGGGTCCAAGAGACCCAGTACTTC. Protein sequence: CARGPCGGVQETQYF.

This clonotype was detected many times. The CDR3 region has the DNA TGCGCCAGCAGCCAAGAGTCAGGGGGCATCTACGAGCAGTACTTC. It codes for CASSQESGGIYEQYF. This chain joins TRBV4-3 and TRBJ2-7; 8 nucleotides match TRBD1. The CDR3 is 15 amino acids. CDR1 and CDR2 (germline): LGHNA, YSLEER. V lost 0 bases to trimming and J lost 3 bases; unmatched junction nucleotides: 4.

This clonotype showed up many times. V is TRBV9 and J is TRBJ1-3, with D perhaps matching TRBD1 (6 bases). Per the germline V gene, CDR1 is SGDLS and CDR2 is YYNGEE. The CDR3 contains 18 residues. Trimming cost V 3 bases and J 4 bases, with 23 bases left between them. The CDR3 coding sequence is TGTGCCAGCAGCGATACAATACAGGGTCCCAGCTCGGGAAACACCATATATTTT. As protein: CASSDTIQGPSSGNTIYF.

This clonotype showed up just a few times. This chain links TRBV4-3 with TRBJ2-4, with D perhaps matching TRBD1 (7 bases). The V gene's germline CDR1 is LGHNA and CDR2 YSLEER. V lost 1 base to trimming and J lost 5 bases, with 12 bases between them. The CDR3 runs 15 residues. DNA for the CDR3: TGCGCCAGCAGCCAAGCCAGGGGGGCTGAAAACATTCAGTACTTC. Protein sequence: CASSQARGAENIQYF.

The sample holds many counts of this clonotype. CDR3 bases: TGTGCCAGCAGCTTAGATTCGGCTGAAGCTTTCTTT. Translation: CASSLDSAEAFF. The chain combines TRBV7-8 with TRBJ1-1; D remains ambiguous. Trimming removed 1 base at V and 6 bases at J, with 6 bases between. The CDR3 covers 12 residues. Germline assignment: CDR1 SGHVS and CDR2 FQNEAQ.

Of note for this clonotype: This sequence may be a read error, since a much larger clone differs from it by one base. The chain joins TRBV6-6 to TRBJ2-5; D ambiguous. Germline CDR1 and CDR2: MNHNY and SVGAGI (reference sequence). V was cut by 5 bases and J by 5 bases, with 12 bases left in between. The CDR3 covers 13 residues. CDR3 sequence: CASSRRFDETQYF. CDR3 in DNA: TGTGCCAGCAGTCGGCGGTTTGACGAGACCCAGTACTTC.

The CDR3 region has the DNA TGTGCCAGCAGTTCCCTATCCGGCAGGTCGTATGGCTACACCTTC. Its translation: CASSSLSGRSYGYTF. This chain connects TRBV27 to TRBJ1-2; D gene unclear. Per the germline V gene, CDR1 is MNHEY and CDR2 is SMNVEV (reference sequence). The CDR3 sequence is 15 residues long. The V end lost 4 bases, the J end lost 5 bases, and 17 bases lay between the germline ends.

The table lists this clonotype with a few counts. The V gene is TRBV7-2, the J gene TRBJ2-3, with unresolved D. Germline assignment: CDR1 SGHTA and CDR2 FQGNSA. CDR3 size: 14 residues. Deletions cut 8 bases from V and 3 bases from J, with 15 bases between. The DNA of the CDR3 is TGTGCCAGCCCCCAAGACTGGAGAACAGATACGCAGTATTTT. It is translated as CASPQDWRTDTQYF.

This clonotype was detected ten times or more. The chain uses TRBV5-5 and TRBJ1-5; D possibly corresponds to TRBD1 (6 bases). The CDR3 is 17 amino acids. From germline, CDR1 is SGHKS and CDR2 YYEKEE (reference sequence). V gave up 4 bases and J gave up 6 bases, with 23 bases separating them. DNA of the CDR3: TGTGCCAGCAGCCCCCGCGGCTCGGGGGCGTCGGGTCAGCCCCAGCATTTT. Translation: CASSPRGSGASGQPQHF.

This clonotype was observed at least ten times. This chain joins TRBV25-1 and TRBJ2-4; 12 bases fit TRBD1. Germline CDR1 MGHDK, CDR2 SYGVNS. This CDR3 is built from 20 residues. After removal of 4 bases from V and 0 bases from J, the junction contained 13 bases not matched to a gene. In DNA, the CDR3 is TGTGCCAGCAGTGTGAGGCCGGGACAGGGGGCCTTATTAGCCAAAAACATTCAGTACTTC. Protein sequence: CASSVRPGQGALLAKNIQYF.

This clonotype has ten or more counts. V gene TRBV5-1 combines with J gene TRBJ2-1; TRBD2 matches 7 bases. There are 15 residues in the CDR3. Germline CDR1 reads SGHRS; CDR2 reads YFSETQ. V dropped 0 bases and J dropped 10; count of bases not matched to a gene: 10. CDR3 sequence (DNA): TGCGCCAGCAGCTTGGAATCCCAGGGAGGGGACGAGCAGTTCTTC. Translated: CASSLESQGGDEQFF.

This clonotype was observed many times. The chain carries TRBV9 and TRBJ2-7; no reliable D call. The germline CDR1 and CDR2 sequences are SGDLS and YYNGEE. V lost 3 bases and J 0 bases, leaving 10 bases between the germline ends. The CDR3 covers 14 residues. The CDR3 DNA is TGTGCCAGCAGCGGGACGCCCAGCTCCTACGAGCAGTACTTC. Amino acids: CASSGTPSSYEQYF.

The V call is TRBV20-1, the J call TRBJ1-4, with 8 bases lining up with TRBD1. Germline V gene lookup returns CDR1 DFQATT and CDR2 SNEGSKA (reference sequence). The V and J ends lost 0 bases and 5 bases, in that order; junction bases with no gene match: 11. The CDR3 loop spans 17 amino acids. CDR3 in amino acids: CSAREHTLRDRNEKLFF. DNA of the CDR3: TGCAGTGCTAGAGAGCACACTTTGCGGGACAGGAATGAAAAACTGTTTTTT.

This clonotype was recorded many times. The rearrangement joins TRBV7-2 to TRBJ2-3; possible D gene TRBD2, 6 bases. Deletions cut 3 bases from V and 0 bases from J, with 10 bases between. Germline CDR1 is SGHTA and CDR2 is FQGNSA. The CDR3 sequence is 15 residues long. The DNA of the CDR3 is TGTGCCAGCAGCTTTCGGGGGAGGAGCACAGATACGCAGTATTTT. Translating it yields CASSFRGRSTDTQYF.

This clonotype was seen repeatedly, ten times or more. The chain uses TRBV4-1 and TRBJ2-7; D is unresolved. CDR1 and CDR2 from the germline V gene are MGHRA and YSYEKL. This CDR3 spans 13 amino acids. Trimming took 5 bases from V and 7 from J, leaving 15 bases between them. As DNA, the CDR3 is TGCGCCAGCAGCGTAACCGGTGGGTTTGAGCAGTACTTC. Residues: CASSVTGGFEQYF.

This clonotype was recorded many times. CDR3: CASSLTNLEQYV. The CDR3, as DNA: TGTGCCAGCAGCCTGACTAATCTCGAGCAGTACGTC. V gene TRBV12-3 or TRBV12-4 combines with J gene TRBJ2-7, with a tentative D call TRBD2 (5 bases). The V and J ends lost 6 bases and 6 bases respectively, with 12 bases between them. The CDR3 runs 12 residues.

There are a few counts of this clonotype. The chain uses TRBV11-2 and TRBJ2-7; 7 nucleotides match TRBD2. This CDR3 region has 16 residues. V shed 4 bases and J 4 bases; nucleotides not matched to a gene: 13. The V gene's germline CDR1 is SGHAT and CDR2 FQNNGV. The CDR3 spells CASSSGRTQVGYEQYF. The CDR3 DNA reads as TGTGCCAGCAGCTCCGGGAGGACACAGGTGGGGTACGAGCAGTACTTC.

J is TRBJ2-3 and V is TRBV9; 7 bases are a match to TRBD2. The CDR3 extends over 16 amino acids. Trimming at V came to 4 bases and at J to 2 bases, leaving 10 bases not matched to a gene. Germline CDR1 is SGDLS and CDR2 is YYNGEE. In nucleotides, the CDR3 is TGTGCCAGCAGCCTCGCCAGGGACTACACCACAGATACGCAGTATTTT. Protein sequence: CASSLARDYTTDTQYF. Using reference TRBV9 and TRBJ2-3 for the parts outside the CDR3, the full variable domain is DSGVTQTPKHLITATGQRVTLRCSPRSGDLSVYWYQQSLDQGLQFLIQYYNGEERAKGNILERFSAQQFPDLHSELNLSSLELGDSALYFCASSLARDYTTDTQYFGPGTRLTVL.

This clonotype was observed many times. The rearrangement uses TRBV4-1 and TRBJ2-1; the D call may be TRBD1 or TRBD2 (5 bases each). CDR3 length equals 15 residues. With 4 bases removed from V and 7 bases from J, the gap between germline ends came to 17 bases. Germline values: CDR1 MGHRA, CDR2 YSYEKL. CDR3 coding DNA: TGCGCCAGCAGCCGGGATTTAACGGGGCAAAATGAGCAGTTCTTC. Encoded protein: CASSRDLTGQNEQFF.

The table lists this clonotype with many counts. Germline is not matched at one junction end, which may reflect a read error. The genes are TRBV12-3 or TRBV12-4 and TRBJ1-2; TRBD1 is a possible D gene (6 bases). The CDR3 runs to 12 residues. The CDR3 sequence is CASSLGGPGIPF. In DNA form, the CDR3 reads TGTGCCAGCAGTTTAGGGGGGCCGGGGATCCCATTC.

This clonotype was recorded at least ten times. The genes are TRBV19 and TRBJ2-3; D remains ambiguous. V lost 2 bases to trimming and J lost 5 bases, with 8 bases between them. Germline V gene data show CDR1 as LNHDA and CDR2 as SQIVND (reference sequence). The CDR3 consists of 13 residues. The CDR3 DNA reads TGTGCCAGTAGTATAAGGCCGCTAGATACGCAGTATTTT. Translated: CASSIRPLDTQYF.

This clonotype was detected a few times. The chain links TRBV7-9 to TRBJ1-5; D perhaps matches TRBD1 (6 bases). In germline, CDR1 is SEHNR, CDR2 FQNEAQ (reference sequence). V shed 5 bases and J shed 5 bases, with 22 bases lying between them. This CDR3 contains 17 residues. The CDR3 DNA reads TGTGCCAGCAGCCATATAACAGGGACGGGGGGCTATCAGCCCCAGCATTTT. Protein: CASSHITGTGGYQPQHF.